The 20 T cell receptor beta chains listed next were all sequenced from one sample in a study of blood T cell repertoires in COVID-19. Sequencing used immunoSEQ multiplex PCR; TCRdb keeps in-frame clones, though not all of them. The sample has 330,000 or so clones, roughly 88% seen once. Sequencing input: PBMCs or T cells enriched from blood (not recorded which). These receptors all stem from a man younger than 45 who had recovered from COVID-19.

The chain is built from TRBV5-1 and TRBJ2-3; the match to TRBD1 covers 7 bases. This CDR3 is 14 amino acids long. Trimming at V came to 4 bases and at J to 6 bases, leaving 8 bases not matched to a gene. CDR1 is SGHRS and CDR2 is YFSETQ in the germline V gene. The CDR3 nucleotides are TGCGCCAGCAGCCCCGGACAGGTCACCGATACGCAGTATTTT. Translating it yields CASSPGQVTDTQYF.

V and J are TRBV4-2 and TRBJ2-5; 8 bases map to TRBD2. The germline CDR1 and CDR2 sequences are LGHNA and YNFKEQ. This CDR3 is 17 amino acids long. V shed 0 bases and J 5 bases; nucleotides not matched to a gene: 11. The CDR3 loop is CASSQDWRGAPLETQYF. In nucleotides, the CDR3 is TGTGCCAGCAGCCAAGATTGGCGGGGGGCCCCGTTGGAGACCCAGTACTTC.

The chain couples TRBV28 to TRBJ1-5; 10 nucleotides agree with TRBD1. This CDR3 has 15 amino acids. V gave up 6 bases and J gave up 7 bases; unmatched junction bases: 9. Germline values: CDR1 MDHEN, CDR2 SYDVKM. The DNA of the CDR3 is TGTGCCAGCAGGATGCCGGGACAGGGGCACCAGCCCCAGCATTTT. It yields the protein CASRMPGQGHQPQHF.

The rearrangement uses TRBV10-2 and TRBJ2-3; D may be TRBD1 (6 bases). Germline V CDR1 and CDR2: WSHSY, SAAADI. V lost 8 bases, J lost 1 base, and 16 bases lay in between. The CDR3 has 15 residues. The CDR3 protein is CASLNGQTGTDTQYF. The CDR3 nucleotides read TGCGCCAGCCTCAATGGACAGACTGGCACAGATACGCAGTATTTT.

The V and J genes are TRBV5-4 and TRBJ1-3, with 8 bases aligning to TRBD1. Trimming cost V 5 bases and J 3 bases; bases outside gene matches: 4. CDR3 length: 14 amino acids. From germline, CDR1 is SGHNT and CDR2 YYREEE (reference sequence). The CDR3 sequence: CASRQDRDGNTIYF. Written as DNA, the CDR3 is TGTGCCAGCAGACAGGACAGGGATGGAAACACCATATATTTT.

The V and J genes are TRBV19 and TRBJ2-2; 8 positions match TRBD1. CDR1 is LNHDA, CDR2 SQIVND, per germline (reference sequence). The trim removed 6 bases at V and 1 base at J, leaving 4 bases unmatched. The CDR3 has 15 amino acids. CDR3 region: CASRRTGMNTGELFF. The CDR3 DNA sequence: TGTGCCAGTAGACGGACAGGGATGAACACCGGGGAGCTGTTTTTT.

The V gene is TRBV30, the J gene TRBJ2-7; TRBD2 might be the D (6 bases). Germline V lookup: CDR1 GTSNPN, CDR2 SVGIG (reference sequence). The CDR3 sequence is 14 residues long. The V and J ends lost 1 base and 0 bases respectively, with 10 bases between them. CDR3: CAWSGVADSYEQYF. DNA for the CDR3: TGTGCCTGGAGTGGGGTAGCGGACTCCTACGAGCAGTACTTC.

The chain uses TRBV2 and TRBJ1-5; 7 bases are shared with TRBD1. Trimming removed 1 base from V and 7 bases from J; junction bases left unmatched: 4. Germline CDR1 and CDR2: SNHLY and FYNNEI. This CDR3 is built from 14 residues. The CDR3 coding sequence is TGTGCCAGCAGTGAAGGACAGGGTAAACAGCCCCAGCATTTT. It translates to CASSEGQGKQPQHF.

This chain uses TRBV6-1 with TRBJ1-4; 8 nucleotides align to TRBD1. J gave up 8 bases and V 3 bases, and 8 bases lay outside the gene matches. This CDR3 spans 15 amino acids. Germline V gene data show CDR1 as MNHNS and CDR2 as SASEGT. The CDR3 region has the DNA TGTGCCAGCAGTGACCAGACAGGGGTTATGGAAAAACTGTTTTTT. Encoded protein: CASSDQTGVMEKLFF.

This rearrangement joins TRBV18 to TRBJ2-2; 8 bases map to TRBD1. Germline CDR1 reads KGHSH; CDR2 reads LQKENI. This CDR3 spans 18 amino acids. V was pared by 3 bases and J by 1 base, with 10 bases of the junction left unmatched. CDR3 sequence reads: CASSPQGAHYQNTGELFF. The CDR3 DNA sequence: TGTGCCAGCTCACCTCAGGGGGCACATTATCAGAACACCGGGGAGCTGTTTTTT.

The gene calls are TRBV2 and TRBJ2-5; 7 bases are a match to TRBD2. Germline loops: CDR1 SNHLY, CDR2 FYNNEI. This CDR3 is 15 amino acids long. Trimming removed 7 bases from V and 4 bases from J; junction bases left unmatched: 12. CDR3 residues: CASMIRRGSVETQYF. As DNA, the CDR3 is TGTGCCAGCATGATAAGGCGGGGGTCTGTAGAGACCCAGTACTTC. Full variable domain (missing parts from reference TRBV2 and TRBJ2-5): EPEVTQTPSHQVTQMGQEVILRCVPISNHLYFYWYRQILGQKVEFLVSFYNNEISEKSEIFDDQFSVERPDGSNFTLKIRSTKLEDSAMYFCASMIRRGSVETQYFGPGTRLLVL.

The chain uses TRBV4-1 and TRBJ1-5; 8 nucleotides align to TRBD1. The CDR3 has 16 residues. Trimming removed 2 bases from V and 3 bases from J; junction bases left unmatched: 6. Germline V lookup: CDR1 MGHRA, CDR2 YSYEKL. The CDR3 DNA reads as TGCGCCAGCAGCCAACCCACAGGGGGGCTCAATCAGCCCCAGCATTTT. The encoded protein is CASSQPTGGLNQPQHF.

V gene TRBV5-1 combines with J gene TRBJ1-5; 11 nucleotides agree with TRBD1. The V gene's germline CDR1 is SGHRS and CDR2 YFSETQ. CDR3 length: 14 amino acids. Trimming cost V 8 bases and J 5 bases; bases outside gene matches: 6. The CDR3 nucleotides are TGCGCCAGGGAGGACAGGGGGCCTCATCAGCCCCAGCATTTT. This encodes CAREDRGPHQPQHF.

The J gene is TRBJ2-1, the V gene TRBV5-1, with D possibly matching TRBD1 (6 bases). Germline V gene lookup returns CDR1 SGHRS and CDR2 YFSETQ. Trimming cost V 0 bases and J 4 bases, with 8 bases left between them. The CDR3 length is 14 residues. Here the CDR3 reads CASSLGTAYNEQFF. The CDR3 coding sequence is TGCGCCAGCAGCTTGGGGACAGCTTACAATGAGCAGTTCTTC.

This clone was detected once. Other DNA sequences in this sample translate to the same CDR3. The rearrangement joins TRBV5-4 to TRBJ1-2, with D uncertain. The CDR3 covers 12 residues. Trimming took off 0 bases at V and 4 bases at J, with 4 bases between the two ends. Looked up from germline, CDR1 is SGHNT and CDR2 is YYREEE (reference sequence). This CDR3 is CASSLGGYGYTF. In DNA form, the CDR3 reads TGTGCCAGCAGCTTGGGAGGCTATGGCTACACCTTC. Combining the CDR3 with reference TRBV5-4 and TRBJ1-2 gives the whole variable domain ETGVTQSPTHLIKTRGQQVTLRCSSQSGHNTVSWYQQALGQGPQFIFQYYREEENGRGNFPPRFSGLQFPNYSSELNVNALELDDSALYLCASSLGGYGYTFGSGTRLTVV.

This clone was recorded once. The genes are TRBV28 and TRBJ2-2; tentative D call: TRBD2 (5 bases). The germline gives CDR1 MDHEN, CDR2 SYDVKM. V was clipped by 7 bases and J by 8 bases, with 11 bases between them. The CDR3 has 12 amino acids. CDR3 nucleotide sequence: TGTGCCAGCACCTTAGGCGGGGGGGAGCTGTTTTTT. It encodes CASTLGGGELFF.

The V gene is TRBV27, the J gene TRBJ2-2, with unresolved D. Germline CDR1 MNHEY, CDR2 SMNVEV (reference sequence). The CDR3 runs to 14 residues. Trimming stripped 0 bases from V and 5 bases from J, with 7 bases between. The CDR3 loop is CASSLSFRTGELFF. Written as DNA, the CDR3 is TGTGCCAGCAGTTTATCGTTCAGAACCGGGGAGCTGTTTTTT.

This clone appeared a single time. The genes are TRBV10-1 and TRBJ2-1; 7 bases line up with TRBD1. Germline V lookup: CDR1 WNHNN, CDR2 SYGVQD (reference sequence). Trimming at V came to 7 bases and at J to 0 bases, leaving 3 bases not matched to a gene. The CDR3 has 14 amino acids. The CDR3 DNA is TGCGCCAGCAAGGGGGACAGCTCCTACAATGAGCAGTTCTTC. Translated, it gives CASKGDSSYNEQFF.

V gene TRBV7-6 combines with J gene TRBJ1-2, with D tentatively TRBD1 (5 bases). This CDR3 has 15 residues. CDR1 is SGHVS, CDR2 FNYEAQ, per germline. The V and J ends lost 1 base and 0 bases respectively, with 9 bases between them. The CDR3 protein is CASSLGGGTNYGYTF. CDR3 coding DNA: TGTGCCAGCAGCTTAGGCGGGGGGACTAACTATGGCTACACCTTC.

V and J are TRBV5-6 and TRBJ2-2; the D is unclear. CDR3 length equals 15 residues. V was trimmed by 4 bases and J by 5 bases, leaving 15 bases between them. CDR1 and CDR2 from the germline V gene are SGHDT and YYEEEE. CDR3 amino acids: CASSPVRPHTGELFF. The CDR3 region has the DNA TGTGCCAGCAGCCCCGTGAGGCCGCATACCGGGGAGCTGTTTTTT.